Sequencing of this T cell receptor beta chain was carried out in a study of graft-versus-host responses after intestinal transplantation. In the study overall: Each recipient received a multivisceral, liver-intestinal, or isolated intestinal graft.

The CDR3 totals 15 residues. CDR1 is MNHNS and CDR2 is SASEGT in the germline V gene. V lost 6 bases, J lost 7 bases, and 8 bases stayed unmatched. Worth noting for this clone: Its antigen is unknown.

Study outcomes and limitations: Early after transplant, HvG declines were associated with peak levels of circulating GvH clones.

Generated by immunoSEQ multiplex PCR, the TCRdb table keeps only in-frame clones and is missing some. The sample consists of about 120,000 clones, about nine tenths of them appearing once. This chain links TRBV6-1 with TRBJ2-2; 10 bases fit TRBD1. The TCR sequence derives from a human donor who received an intestinal transplant. The sequences come from unstimulated CD4+ T cells sorted from spleen or lymph node cells, collected before intestinal transplant. CDR3 sequence: CASRVRQGAGGELFF. CDR3 DNA sequence: TGTGCCAGCAGAGTCAGACAGGGGGCGGGCGGGGAGCTGTTTTTT.